Presented here are 31 T cell receptor beta chains from one specimen sequenced in a study of graft-versus-host responses after intestinal transplantation. Lymphocytes from graft epithelium and lamina propria were isolated. Libraries were prepared by immunoSEQ multiplex PCR; TCRdb keeps only in-frame clonotypes and omits some of them. The sample consists of about 15,000 clones, roughly 60% of them appearing once. The sample was ileum tissue, taken 524 days after transplant. The receptors were sampled from a human patient who received an intestinal transplant, so some T cells may come from the graft donor.

CDR3 sequence: CASSQAWFGGQDYEQYF. CDR3 DNA sequence: TGCGCCAGCAGCCAAGCGTGGTTCGGGGGGCAGGACTACGAGCAGTACTTC. This chain uses TRBV4-3 with TRBJ2-7, with TRBD2 as a possible D gene (7 bases). Germline-derived CDR1 and CDR2 are LGHNA and YSLEER. This CDR3 spans 17 amino acids. V gave up 1 base and J gave up 3 bases, with 19 bases separating them.

This clone was detected only a few times. The chain joins TRBV6-6 to TRBJ2-7; TRBD1 matches at 8 bases. Germline trimming cut 2 bases from V and 2 bases from J; bases unmatched to any gene: 2. The CDR3 is 14 residues long. Germline assignment: CDR1 MNHNY and CDR2 SVGAGI (reference sequence). The DNA of the CDR3 is TGTGCCAGCAGTTACGGGACAGGCACCTACGAGCAGTACTTC. Its translation is CASSYGTGTYEQYF.

This clone was seen a handful of times. The chain couples TRBV12-5 to TRBJ2-7; 7 bases are shared with TRBD1. In germline, CDR1 is LGHNT, CDR2 FRNRAP. The CDR3 covers 16 residues. J gave up 5 bases and V 0 bases, and 10 bases lay outside the gene matches. The CDR3 loop reads CASGLVLRTGVDEQYF. The CDR3, as DNA: TGTGCTAGTGGTTTGGTCCTTCGGACAGGCGTCGACGAGCAGTACTTC. Supplemented by reference TRBV12-5 and TRBJ2-7, the full variable domain reads DARVTQTPRHKVTEMGQEVTMRCQPILGHNTVFWYRQTMMQGLELLAYFRNRAPLDDSGMPKDRFSAEMPDATLATLKIQPSEPRDSAVYFCASGLVLRTGVDEQYFGPGTRLTVT.

The CDR3 DNA reads as TGTGCCAGCAGCGTTAGCGGGGGGGCCGAAGGTGAGCAGTTCTTC. It encodes CASSVSGGAEGEQFF. This rearrangement joins TRBV9 to TRBJ2-1; TRBD2 matches at 11 bases. Germline assignment: CDR1 SGDLS and CDR2 YYNGEE. The CDR3 is made up of 15 amino acids. V lost 2 bases, J lost 9 bases, and 7 bases stayed unmatched.

This chain links TRBV4-3 with TRBJ2-7; perhaps TRBD1 as D (6 bases). V was cut by 4 bases and J by 2 bases, with 9 bases left in between. This CDR3 has 13 amino acids. Germline values: CDR1 LGHNA, CDR2 YSLEER. CDR3 nucleotides: TGCGCCAGCAGCCCAGGACAGCCCTACGAGCAGTACTTC. It is translated as CASSPGQPYEQYF.

A single count supports this clone. The V gene is TRBV2, the J gene TRBJ2-5, with 9 bases that match TRBD1. The assigned J gene may be wrong: the sequence end matches TRBJ2-7 better. In germline, CDR1 is SNHLY, CDR2 FYNNEI. This CDR3 has 17 amino acids. CDR3 sequence: CASSEAVGTGRPYEQYF. In nucleotides, the CDR3 is TGTGCCAGCAGTGAAGCCGTCGGGACAGGGCGACCCTACGAGCAGTACTTC.

The V gene is TRBV6-1, the J gene TRBJ2-7; 16 bases fit TRBD2. Per germline, CDR1 MNHNS and CDR2 SASEGT. With V trimmed by 3 bases and J by 5 bases, 4 bases remained unmatched. This CDR3 spans 16 amino acids. The DNA of the CDR3 is TGTGCCAGCAGTGAGGGGACTAGCGGGGGGGCCGACGAGCAGTACTTC. It yields the protein CASSEGTSGGADEQYF.

V gene TRBV28 combines with J gene TRBJ1-1; 9 nucleotides agree with TRBD1. Per germline, CDR1 MDHEN and CDR2 SYDVKM. The CDR3 totals 15 residues. Trimming removed 5 bases from V and 4 bases from J; junction bases left unmatched: 8. The DNA of the CDR3 is TGTGCCAGCAGTACAACAGGGGGCGGGATCACTGAAGCTTTCTTT. Translating gives CASSTTGGGITEAFF.

The rearrangement uses TRBV9 and TRBJ2-1; maybe TRBD2 (5 bases). Trimming removed 4 bases at V and 5 bases at J, with 19 bases between. Germline values: CDR1 SGDLS, CDR2 YYNGEE. The CDR3 covers 16 residues. The CDR3, as DNA: TGTGCCAGCAGCCCTGACCCGGGGATGGCTAACAATGAGCAGTTCTTC. Translated: CASSPDPGMANNEQFF. Drawing the rest from reference TRBV9 and TRBJ2-1, the complete variable domain is DSGVTQTPKHLITATGQRVTLRCSPRSGDLSVYWYQQSLDQGLQFLIQYYNGEERAKGNILERFSAQQFPDLHSELNLSSLELGDSALYFCASSPDPGMANNEQFFGPGTRLTVL.

This clone was seen only a few times. The rearrangement joins TRBV6-6 to TRBJ2-7; unclear D gene. Germline V gene sequence: CDR1 MNHNY, CDR2 SVGAGI (reference sequence). The CDR3 sequence is 12 residues long. The V end lost 5 bases, the J end lost 5 bases, and 10 bases lay between the germline ends. CDR3 nucleotide sequence: TGTGCCAGCAGTGCTCTTGGCAACGAGCAGTACTTC. Translation: CASSALGNEQYF.

Comment on this clone: Different DNA sequences within this sample yield the same CDR3. The rearrangement links TRBV4-3 to TRBJ2-3; D perhaps matches TRBD1 (5 bases). With 3 bases removed from V and 1 base from J, the gap between germline ends came to 5 bases. The CDR3 has 13 amino acids. Per the germline V gene, CDR1 is LGHNA and CDR2 is YSLEER. For the CDR3, the DNA is TGCGCCAGCAGCCAGACAGGCACAGATACGCAGTATTTT. This sequence encodes CASSQTGTDTQYF.

CDR3 coding DNA: TGCGCCAGCAGCCAATCGACAGCACTATCCTCCTACGAGCAGTACTTC. This codes for CASSQSTALSSYEQYF. The chain employs TRBV4-3 and TRBJ2-7; D possibly corresponds to TRBD1 (5 bases). The CDR3 runs 16 residues. V dropped 2 bases and J dropped 0 bases, with 14 bases sitting between them. Germline loops: CDR1 LGHNA, CDR2 YSLEER.

The chain employs TRBV11-2 and TRBJ2-7; D may be TRBD1 (5 bases). The V gene lost 0 bases and the J gene lost 0 bases, with 6 bases spanning the gap. Germline values: CDR1 SGHAT, CDR2 FQNNGV. This CDR3 comprises 14 residues. The CDR3 sequence is CASSLDRGSYEQYF. Written as DNA, the CDR3 is TGTGCCAGCAGCTTAGATAGGGGCTCCTACGAGCAGTACTTC.

The chain joins TRBV30 to TRBJ2-5; the D is unclear. The ends were cut back, 4 bases at V and 3 bases at J, with 6 bases in the middle. Germline V CDR1 and CDR2: GTSNPN, SVGIG (reference sequence). The CDR3 is 11 residues long. The DNA of the CDR3 is TGTGCCTGGAAACGGGAAGAGACCCAGTACTTC. Its translation: CAWKREETQYF.

The V and J genes are TRBV30 and TRBJ2-1; no clear D gene. V lost 2 bases and J 0 bases, leaving 14 bases between the germline ends. CDR3 length: 16 residues. From germline, CDR1 is GTSNPN and CDR2 SVGIG (reference sequence). The CDR3 DNA reads as TGTGCCTGGAGTCATTATGTTGCCAGCTCCTACAATGAGCAGTTCTTC. It is translated as CAWSHYVASSYNEQFF.

This clone has a handful of counts. The chain carries TRBV11-2 and TRBJ2-1; 8 bases align to TRBD1. J gave up 1 base and V 0 bases, and 2 bases lay outside the gene matches. Germline lookup yields CDR1 SGHAT and CDR2 FQNNGV. This CDR3 region has 16 residues. The CDR3 reads CASSLDRGLSYNEQFF. The CDR3 DNA reads as TGTGCCAGCAGCTTAGACAGGGGGCTATCCTACAATGAGCAGTTCTTC.

The rearrangement joins TRBV6-6 to TRBJ1-5; 10 nucleotides align to TRBD1. The CDR3 runs 16 residues. CDR1 and CDR2 (germline): MNHNY, SVGAGI (reference sequence). V was pared by 4 bases and J by 3 bases, with 6 bases of the junction left unmatched. As DNA, the CDR3 is TGTGCCAGCAGTTTCCCTGACAGGGGGCACAATCAGCCCCAGCATTTT. This sequence encodes CASSFPDRGHNQPQHF.

This chain uses TRBV4-3 with TRBJ2-7, with D tentatively TRBD2 (5 bases). Germline V gene data show CDR1 as LGHNA and CDR2 as YSLEER. The CDR3 extends over 13 amino acids. V lost 3 bases and J 1 base, leaving 7 bases between the germline ends. The CDR3 loop reads CASSHPGSYEQYF. CDR3 sequence (DNA): TGCGCCAGCAGCCATCCGGGATCCTACGAGCAGTACTTC.

This clone was counted only a few times. This chain's CDR3 is CASSVQPNEKLFF. For the CDR3, the DNA is TGCGCCAGCAGCGTACAGCCTAATGAAAAACTGTTTTTT. The chain couples TRBV5-1 to TRBJ1-4; D ambiguous. The V gene lost 4 bases and the J gene lost 3 bases, with 7 bases spanning the gap. This CDR3 contains 13 residues. Germline V gene data show CDR1 as SGHRS and CDR2 as YFSETQ.

This chain joins TRBV9 and TRBJ2-3; 11 bases are a match to TRBD2. In germline, CDR1 is SGDLS, CDR2 YYNGEE. The CDR3 runs to 15 residues. J gave up 2 bases and V 2 bases, and 1 base lay outside the gene matches. For the CDR3, the DNA is TGTGCCAGCAGCGTGGGACTAGCGGACACAGATACGCAGTATTTT. Amino acids: CASSVGLADTDTQYF.

V gene TRBV30 combines with J gene TRBJ2-5; 7 nucleotides line up with TRBD2. The CDR3 totals 14 residues. CDR1 and CDR2 (germline): GTSNPN, SVGIG (reference sequence). Losses at the gene ends were 2 bases for V and 2 bases for J; bases not matched to a gene: 5. As DNA, the CDR3 is TGTGCCTGGAGTCTAGCGGCGAATCAAGAGACCCAGTACTTC. It encodes CAWSLAANQETQYF.

This clone was found once. The chain has TRBV19 and TRBJ2-2; the match to TRBD2 covers 10 bases. This CDR3 has 15 amino acids. From germline, CDR1 is LNHDA and CDR2 SQIVND (reference sequence). V trimming: 1 base; J trimming: 6 bases; junction bases outside the gene matches: 2. The CDR3 reads CASSIVSGGAGELFF. The CDR3 DNA reads TGTGCCAGTAGTATAGTGAGCGGGGGGGCCGGGGAGCTGTTTTTT.

This clone is medium-sized (0.01 to 0.1%) by share. This CDR3 reads CASSFASGGAWNEQFF. The CDR3 coding sequence is TGTGCCAGCAGTTTCGCTAGCGGGGGGGCCTGGAATGAGCAGTTCTTC. The chain uses TRBV27 and TRBJ2-1, with TRBD2 identical over 12 bases. Germline V gene lookup returns CDR1 MNHEY and CDR2 SMNVEV (reference sequence). Trimming removed 3 bases from V and 7 bases from J; junction bases left unmatched: 7. The CDR3 extends over 16 amino acids.

This clone appeared a single time. V gene TRBV29-1 combines with J gene TRBJ2-7, with D unresolved. V was clipped by 5 bases and J by 1 base, with 6 bases between them. The germline CDR1 and CDR2 sequences are SQVTM and ANQGSEA. This CDR3 spans 11 amino acids. CDR3 DNA: TGCAGCGTTAACTATTCCTACGAGCAGTACTTC. This encodes CSVNYSYEQYF.

The chain joins TRBV29-1 to TRBJ2-7; the match to TRBD1 covers 10 bases. Germline V CDR1 and CDR2: SQVTM, ANQGSEA. V lost 1 base to trimming and J lost 6 bases; unmatched junction nucleotides: 3. The length of the CDR3 is 13 residues. The CDR3 bases are TGCAGCGTTGAAGGCGGGACAGGGGCCGAGCAGTACTTC. It translates to CSVEGGTGAEQYF.

The chain joins TRBV6-6 to TRBJ1-3; no clear D. Trimming shortened V by 2 bases and J by 0 bases, and 11 bases separated the two germline ends. CDR1 and CDR2 from the germline V gene are MNHNY and SVGAGI (reference sequence). The CDR3 contains 16 residues. This CDR3 reads CASSYGDTSSGNTIYF. CDR3 sequence (DNA): TGTGCCAGCAGTTACGGCGACACCTCCTCTGGAAACACCATATATTTT.

The chain employs TRBV19 and TRBJ1-5, with TRBD1 matching 9 bases. CDR1 and CDR2 from the germline V gene are LNHDA and SQIVND (reference sequence). The CDR3 extends over 14 amino acids. The J segment lost 3 bases and the V segment lost 10 bases, leaving 7 bases of the junction unmatched. CDR3 residues: CATGGQGINQPQHF. CDR3 sequence (DNA): TGTGCCACCGGGGGACAGGGTATCAATCAGCCCCAGCATTTT. The full variable domain, completed using reference TRBV19 and TRBJ1-5, is DGGITQSPKYLFRKEGQNVTLSCEQNLNHDAMYWYRQDPGQGLRLIYYSQIVNDFQKGDIAEGYSVSREKKESFPLTVTSAQKNPTAFYLCATGGQGINQPQHFGDGTRLSIL.

The CDR3 spells CASSEARIEAFF. DNA for the CDR3: TGTGCCAGCAGTGAAGCCCGTATTGAAGCTTTCTTT. The chain is built from TRBV2 and TRBJ1-1; D not resolved. V lost 0 bases, J lost 7 bases, and 6 bases lay in between. Germline CDR1 SNHLY, CDR2 FYNNEI. This CDR3 is 12 amino acids long. Looking up the rest from reference TRBV2 and TRBJ1-1 gives the full variable domain: EPEVTQTPSHQVTQMGQEVILRCVPISNHLYFYWYRQILGQKVEFLVSFYNNEISEKSEIFDDQFSVERPDGSNFTLKIRSTKLEDSAMYFCASSEARIEAFFGQGTRLTVV.

This chain connects TRBV5-4 to TRBJ1-1; 9 nucleotides align to TRBD1. There are 14 residues in the CDR3. Germline V gene lookup returns CDR1 SGHNT and CDR2 YYREEE (reference sequence). Trimming at V came to 5 bases and at J to 1 base, leaving 3 bases not matched to a gene. The chain's CDR3 is CASSDRGGNTEAFF. The CDR3 DNA sequence: TGTGCCAGCAGTGACAGGGGGGGGAACACTGAAGCTTTCTTT.

The J gene is TRBJ1-5, the V gene TRBV5-8; 9 bases fit TRBD1. The CDR3 is made up of 16 amino acids. Trimming at V came to 1 base and at J to 3 bases, leaving 5 bases not matched to a gene. The V gene's germline CDR1 is SGHTS and CDR2 YDEGEE. In DNA, the CDR3 is TGTGCCAGCAGCTTGCTAACAGGGGGCAACAATCAGCCCCAGCATTTT. Translation gives CASSLLTGGNNQPQHF.

V is TRBV19 and J is TRBJ1-1; D might be TRBD1 (6 bases). The germline V gene has CDR1 LNHDA and CDR2 SQIVND (reference sequence). V lost 5 bases to trimming and J lost 3 bases, with 13 bases between them. The CDR3 totals 14 residues. For the CDR3, the DNA is TGTGCCAGTAGTCCGAACAGGGCGGACACTGAAGCTTTCTTT. Protein product: CASSPNRADTEAFF. The complete variable domain, with remaining parts taken from reference TRBV19 and TRBJ1-1, reads DGGITQSPKYLFRKEGQNVTLSCEQNLNHDAMYWYRQDPGQGLRLIYYSQIVNDFQKGDIAEGYSVSREKKESFPLTVTSAQKNPTAFYLCASSPNRADTEAFFGQGTRLTVV.